This T cell receptor (beta chain) appears in the sequencing data of a study of Ad26.COV2.S vaccination and SARS-CoV-2 variants. Study-wide results and limits: The TCR breadth and depth analyses may have produced an underestimate of total T cell responses.

TCRdb's table, derived via immunoSEQ multiplex PCR, lists solely in-frame clones and lacks some. Of about 280,000 clones in the sample, about 89% are singletons; the top ten hold less than 3.5%. Documented treatment: around 19 received Ad26.COV2.S at low or high dose, single or two shots; about 5 received placebo; per-sample allocation not given. Collection of samples fell on day 63 after the first vaccine or placebo injection. About this clone itself: Its target is unknown.

The V end was cut by 1 base, the J end by 0 bases, with 9 bases between. The CDR3 length is 15 residues. CDR1 and CDR2 (germline): SNHLY, FYNNEI. This sequence was found in a person aged 18-60 years who received the Ad26.COV2.S COVID-19 vaccine or a placebo. Sequenced here: peripheral blood, sampled in a trial of Ad26.COV2.S vaccine versus placebo. The chain has TRBV2 and TRBJ1-2; unclear D gene. In DNA form, the CDR3 reads TGTGCCAGCAGTGAAGGGCACAGTACTAACTATGGCTACACCTTC. Translating it yields CASSEGHSTNYGYTF.